A selection of T cell receptor beta chains follows, all from one sample in a study of CD8+ T cells in alopecia areata. The table came from immunoSEQ multiplex PCR; TCRdb's copy has only in-frame clones and leaves some out. Of fewer than 250,000 clones in the sample, over 60% were seen once. The sample in question was CD4+ T cells sorted from blood, obtained at week 4, from a patient treated with tofacitinib. Every receptor here comes from a human donor with alopecia areata. CDR3s include the opening cysteine and the closing phenylalanine or tryptophan. The D gene is left open where the match is weak. Size values are once, few and many counts, or a class for expanded clones, and some rows have none.

TRBJ2-5,TRBD2,TRBV9,.,CASSQRLAGPQETQYF,TGTGCCAGCAGCCAGAGGCTAGCGGGGCCCCAAGAGACCCAGTACTTC
TRBJ1-2,.,TRBV6-1,once,CASSLTTSGYTF,TGTGCCAGCAGCCTCACCACCAGCGGCTACACCTTC
TRBJ2-1,TRBD2,TRBV4-3,few,CASSQGWRGAYNEQFF,TGCGCCAGCAGCCAAGGGTGGCGGGGGGCCTACAATGAGCAGTTCTTC
TRBJ2-7,.,TRBV29-1,few,CSAATPRSYEQYF,TGCAGCGCCGCTACCCCTAGGTCCTACGAGCAGTACTTC
TRBJ1-1,.,TRBV30,.,CAWSAQVNTEAFF,TGTGCCTGGAGTGCGCAGGTGAACACTGAAGCTTTCTTT
TRBJ2-6,.,TRBV5-1,.,CASCWGSGANVLTF,TGCGCCAGCTGCTGGGGCTCTGGGGCCAACGTCCTGACTTTC
TRBJ2-3,.,TRBV9,.,CASSVATDTQYF,TGTGCCAGCAGCGTAGCAACAGATACGCAGTATTTT
TRBJ2-3,.,TRBV30,few,CAWGGLNTQYF,TGTGCCTGGGGAGGGCTGAATACGCAGTATTTT
TRBJ2-6,.,TRBV6-5,.,CASSYSEGAGANVLTF,TGTGCCAGCAGTTACTCGGAGGGAGCCGGGGCCAACGTCCTGACTTTC
TRBJ2-5,.,TRBV29-1,.,CSVAGGDWTQYF,TGCAGCGTTGCAGGAGGAGACTGGACCCAGTACTTC
TRBJ2-5,.,TRBV7-2,.,CASSLGGVETQYF,TGTGCCAGCAGCTTAGGAGGGGTGGAGACCCAGTACTTC
TRBJ2-1,TRBD2,TRBV7-6,.,CASSPRTSGGTIYNEQFF,TGTGCCAGCAGCCCCCGGACTAGCGGGGGGACTATCTACAATGAGCAGTTCTTC
TRBJ1-2,TRBD1,TRBV29-1,.,CSVEEWTGPGYTF,TGCAGCGTTGAAGAGTGGACAGGGCCTGGCTACACCTTC
TRBJ2-1,.,TRBV25-1,.,CASSGRGIISYNEQFF,TGTGCCAGCAGTGGCCGAGGAATCATCTCCTACAATGAGCAGTTCTTC
TRBJ1-2,.,TRBV5-1,.,CASTLGNYGYTF,TGCGCCAGCACCTTGGGTAACTATGGCTACACCTTC
TRBJ2-2,.,TRBV4-3,once,CASSQDHGTGELFF,TGCGCCAGCAGCCAAGATCATGGTACCGGGGAGCTGTTTTTT
TRBJ1-2,.,TRBV30,.,CAHTGYGYTF,TGTGCCCACACAGGGTATGGCTACACCTTC
TRBJ1-1,TRBD1,TRBV5-4,once,CASSLPGTGNTEAFF,TGTGCCAGCAGCTTACCCGGGACAGGGAACACTGAAGCTTTCTTT
TRBJ1-4,.,TRBV4-3,.,CASSPGPNNEKLFF,TGCGCCTCCTCCCCGGGCCCCAATAATGAAAAACTGTTTTTT
TRBJ2-7,.,TRBV30,.,CAWSVFRQLEQYF,TGTGCCTGGAGTGTATTTCGGCAACTCGAGCAGTACTTC
TRBJ1-6,.,TRBV27,.,CASSFEGPRALHF,TGTGCCAGCAGCTTTGAAGGCCCTCGGGCCCTCCACTTT
TRBJ2-5,.,TRBV29-1,.,CSVEDPDGQETQYF,TGCAGCGTTGAAGATCCGGACGGTCAAGAGACCCAGTACTTC
TRBJ1-2,.,TRBV5-4,.,CASSLEGLGGHTF,TGTGCCAGCAGCTTGGAGGGGTTAGGTGGCCACACCTTC
TRBJ1-1,.,TRBV11-1,.,CASSNPSPQRGTEAFF,TGTGCCAGCAGTAACCCCTCCCCGCAGAGGGGCACTGAAGCTTTCTTT
TRBJ1-2,.,TRBV5-6,.,CASSFPMVRGGYTF,TGTGCCAGCAGCTTTCCCATGGTCAGAGGTGGCTACACCTTC
TRBJ1-6,TRBD1,TRBV29-1,few,CSVWTGLEGSPLHF,TGCAGCGTTTGGACAGGTTTGGAAGGTTCACCCCTCCACTTT
TRBJ2-3,.,TRBV27,many,CASTSLSRGFTDTQYF,TGTGCCAGCACCTCGCTGAGCCGTGGGTTCACAGATACGCAGTATTTT
TRBJ2-1,.,TRBV11-2,.,CASSKTEGAYNEQFF,TGTGCCAGCAGCAAGACAGAGGGCGCCTACAATGAGCAGTTCTTC
TRBJ2-7,TRBD1,TRBV6-5,.,CASRLTGLGHEQYF,TGTGCCAGCAGATTGACAGGGTTGGGGCACGAGCAGTACTTC
TRBJ2-7,.,TRBV27,.,CASSGGRGSYEQYF,TGTGCCAGCAGTGGAGGACGTGGCTCCTACGAGCAGTACTTC
TRBJ2-3,.,TRBV13,few,CASSSGPRRDTQYF,TGTGCCAGCAGCTCCGGACCACGGAGAGATACGCAGTATTTT
TRBJ1-1,.,TRBV12-5,.,CASGLMGNTEAFF,TGTGCTAGTGGTTTGATGGGTAACACTGAAGCTTTCTTT
TRBJ1-1,.,TRBV7-9,few,CASSLRDPGAEAFF,TGTGCCAGCAGCTTACGGGACCCTGGGGCTGAAGCTTTCTTT
TRBJ2-7,.,TRBV7-2,few,CASSPSYEQYF,TGTGCCAGCAGCCCCTCCTACGAGCAGTACTTC
TRBJ2-4,.,TRBV30,few,CAWSFGQGAKNIQYF,TGTGCCTGGAGTTTCGGCCAGGGGGCCAAAAACATTCAGTACTTC
TRBJ1-6,.,TRBV5-1,.,CASSLGADSPLHF,TGCGCCAGCAGCTTGGGGGCGGATTCACCCCTCCACTTT
TRBJ2-5,TRBD1,TRBV5-1,.,CASSLSATGGAGETQYF,TGCGCCAGCAGCTTGTCCGCGACAGGGGGCGCAGGGGAGACCCAGTACTTC
TRBJ1-1,.,TRBV14,.,CASSPRALNTEAFF,TGTGCCAGCAGCCCTCGGGCCCTGAACACTGAAGCTTTCTTT
TRBJ2-7,.,TRBV18,.,CASSPTPGTTYEQYF,TGTGCCAGCTCACCAACACCCGGGACAACCTACGAGCAGTACTTC
TRBJ2-1,TRBD2,TRBV29-1,.,CSTRLAGEYNEQFF,TGCAGCACAAGACTAGCGGGGGAATACAATGAGCAGTTCTTC
TRBJ1-1,TRBD1,TRBV7-2,.,CASSSGTGLRAFF,TGTGCCAGCAGCTCCGGGACAGGTCTCCGGGCTTTCTTT
TRBJ2-3,.,TRBV7-2,few,CASSPTTDTQYF,TGTGCCAGCAGCCCAACCACAGATACGCAGTATTTT
TRBJ2-7,.,TRBV5-6,.,CASSALANSYEQYF,TGTGCCAGCAGCGCACTAGCTAACTCCTACGAGCAGTACTTC
TRBJ1-2,TRBD1,TRBV5-1,.,CASSGTGGNGYTF,TGCGCCAGCAGCGGGACAGGGGGTAACGGCTACACCTTC
TRBJ1-1,.,TRBV7-9,once,CASSLQARNTEAFF,TGTGCCAGCAGCCTACAAGCGCGTAACACTGAAGCTTTCTTT
TRBJ2-5,.,TRBV7-3,.,CASSLIGAIGETQYF,TGTGCCAGCAGCTTAATTGGAGCGATAGGAGAGACCCAGTACTTC
TRBJ2-2,.,TRBV5-6,.,CASSRATGELFF,TGTGCCAGCAGCCGGGCAACCGGGGAGCTGTTTTTT
TRBJ1-2,.,TRBV9,.,CASSVGGLHGYTF,TGTGCCAGCAGCGTAGGAGGTTTACATGGCTACACCTTC
TRBJ2-7,TRBD1,TRBV18,.,CASSSSGQGILGQYF,TGTGCCAGCTCATCATCCGGACAGGGTATTCTGGGGCAGTACTTC
TRBJ1-2,.,TRBV4-2,.,CASREGGFNGYTF,TGTGCCAGCAGAGAGGGAGGGTTTAATGGCTACACCTTC
TRBJ1-2,.,TRBV4-3,few,CASSPSRGYGYTF,TGCGCCAGCAGCCCTTCGAGGGGTTACGGCTACACCTTC
TRBJ2-3,.,TRBV7-2,few,CASSFYGDTQYF,TGTGCCAGCAGCTTTTACGGAGATACGCAGTATTTT